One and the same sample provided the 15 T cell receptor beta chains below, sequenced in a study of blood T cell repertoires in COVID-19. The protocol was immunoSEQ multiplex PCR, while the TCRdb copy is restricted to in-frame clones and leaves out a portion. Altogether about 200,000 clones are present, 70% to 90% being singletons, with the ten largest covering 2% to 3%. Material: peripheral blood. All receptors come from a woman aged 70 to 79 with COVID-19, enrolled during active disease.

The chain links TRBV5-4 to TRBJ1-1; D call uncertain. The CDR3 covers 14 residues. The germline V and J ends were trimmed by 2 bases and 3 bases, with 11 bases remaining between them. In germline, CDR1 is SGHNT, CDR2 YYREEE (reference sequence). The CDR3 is CASSFNRRDTEAFF. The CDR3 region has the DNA TGTGCCAGCAGCTTCAATCGACGGGACACTGAAGCTTTCTTT.

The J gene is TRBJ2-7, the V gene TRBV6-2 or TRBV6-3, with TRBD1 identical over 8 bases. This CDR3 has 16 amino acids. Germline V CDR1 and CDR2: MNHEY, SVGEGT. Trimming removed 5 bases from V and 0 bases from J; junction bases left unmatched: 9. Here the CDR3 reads CASSPGQGRSSYEQYF. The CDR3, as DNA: TGTGCCAGCAGTCCCGGACAGGGAAGGAGCTCCTACGAGCAGTACTTC.

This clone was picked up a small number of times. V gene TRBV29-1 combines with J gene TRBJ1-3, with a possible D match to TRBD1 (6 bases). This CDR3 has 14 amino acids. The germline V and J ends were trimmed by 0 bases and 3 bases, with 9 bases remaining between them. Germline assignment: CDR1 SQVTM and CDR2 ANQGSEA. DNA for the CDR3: TGCAGCGTTGAAGAAGTAGGGGGTGGAAACACCATATATTTT. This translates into CSVEEVGGGNTIYF.

The CDR3 sequence is CAWTQGNYGYTF. The CDR3 nucleotides are TGTGCCTGGACCCAGGGAAACTATGGCTACACCTTC. The rearrangement joins TRBV30 to TRBJ1-2; maybe TRBD1 (5 bases). Germline loops: CDR1 GTSNPN, CDR2 SVGIG (reference sequence). The CDR3 totals 12 residues. V lost 4 bases and J 2 bases, leaving 8 bases between the germline ends. The full variable domain, with the rest looked up from reference TRBV30 and TRBJ1-2, is SQTIHQWPATLVQPVGSPLSLECTVEGTSNPNLYWYRQAAGRGLQLLFYSVGIGQISSEVPQNLSASRPQDRQFILSSKKLLLSDSGFYLCAWTQGNYGYTFGSGTRLTVV.

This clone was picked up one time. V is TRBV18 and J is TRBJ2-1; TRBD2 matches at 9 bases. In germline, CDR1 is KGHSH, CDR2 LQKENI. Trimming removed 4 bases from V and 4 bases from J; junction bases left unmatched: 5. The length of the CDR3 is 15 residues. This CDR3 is CASSLSGGLYNEQFF. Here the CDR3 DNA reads TGTGCCAGCTCACTGAGCGGGGGGTTATACAATGAGCAGTTCTTC.

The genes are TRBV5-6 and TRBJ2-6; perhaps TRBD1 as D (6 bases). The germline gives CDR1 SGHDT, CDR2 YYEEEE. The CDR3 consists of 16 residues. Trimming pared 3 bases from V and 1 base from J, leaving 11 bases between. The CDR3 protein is CASSYVGGSGANVLTF. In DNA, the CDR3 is TGTGCCAGCAGCTACGTAGGGGGTTCTGGGGCCAACGTCCTGACTTTC.

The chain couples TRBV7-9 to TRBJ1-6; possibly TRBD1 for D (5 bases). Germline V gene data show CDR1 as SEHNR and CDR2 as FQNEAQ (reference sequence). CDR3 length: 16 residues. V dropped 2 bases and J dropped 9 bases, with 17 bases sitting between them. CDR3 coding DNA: TGTGCCAGCAGCTTAAGGGGCGGGGGGGTCGCTTCACCCCTCCACTTT. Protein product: CASSLRGGGVASPLHF.

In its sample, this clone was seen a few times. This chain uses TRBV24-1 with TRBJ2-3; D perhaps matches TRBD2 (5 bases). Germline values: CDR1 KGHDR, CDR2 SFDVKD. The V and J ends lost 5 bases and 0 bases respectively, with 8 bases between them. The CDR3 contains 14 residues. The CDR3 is CATSAQRSTDTQYF. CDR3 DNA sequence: TGTGCCACCAGTGCCCAGCGGAGCACAGATACGCAGTATTTT.

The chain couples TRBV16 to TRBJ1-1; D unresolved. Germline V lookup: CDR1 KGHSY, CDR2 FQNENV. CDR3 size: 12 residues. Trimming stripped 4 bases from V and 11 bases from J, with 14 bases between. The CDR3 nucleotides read TGTGCCAGCAGCCGCTTGGGCTTTTTTGCTTTCTTT. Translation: CASSRLGFFAFF.

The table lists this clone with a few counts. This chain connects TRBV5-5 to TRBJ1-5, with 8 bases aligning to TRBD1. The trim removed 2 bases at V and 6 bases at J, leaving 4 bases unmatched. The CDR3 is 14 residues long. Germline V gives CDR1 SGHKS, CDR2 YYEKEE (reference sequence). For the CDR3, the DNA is TGTGCCAGCAGCTTCGGACAGGGAAGTCAGCCCCAGCATTTT. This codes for CASSFGQGSQPQHF.

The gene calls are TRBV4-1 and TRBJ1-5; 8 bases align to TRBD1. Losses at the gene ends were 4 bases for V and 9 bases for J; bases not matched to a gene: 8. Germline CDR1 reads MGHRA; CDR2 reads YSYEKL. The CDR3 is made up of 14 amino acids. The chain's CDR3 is CASSPGQGSLPQHF. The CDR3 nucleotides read TGCGCCAGCAGCCCCGGACAGGGTAGTTTGCCCCAGCATTTT.

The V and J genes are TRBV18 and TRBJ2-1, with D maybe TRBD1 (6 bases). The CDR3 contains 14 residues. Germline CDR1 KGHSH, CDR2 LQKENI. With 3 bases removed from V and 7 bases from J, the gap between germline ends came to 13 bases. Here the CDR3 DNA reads TGTGCCAGCTCACCCGGGACACAGGAAAATGAGCAGTTCTTC. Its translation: CASSPGTQENEQFF.

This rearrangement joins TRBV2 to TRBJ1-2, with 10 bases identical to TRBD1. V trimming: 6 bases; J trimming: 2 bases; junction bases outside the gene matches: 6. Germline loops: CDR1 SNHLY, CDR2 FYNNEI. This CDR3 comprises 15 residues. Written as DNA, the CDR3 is TGTGCCAGCAGGCCCGGGACAGGGGAAAACTATGGCTACACCTTC. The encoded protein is CASRPGTGENYGYTF.

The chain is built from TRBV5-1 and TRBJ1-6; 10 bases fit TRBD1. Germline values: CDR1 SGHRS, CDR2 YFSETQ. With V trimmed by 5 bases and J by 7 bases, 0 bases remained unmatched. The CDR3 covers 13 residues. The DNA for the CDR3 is TGCGCCAGCAGGGGACAGGGGAATTCACCCCTCCACTTT. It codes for CASRGQGNSPLHF. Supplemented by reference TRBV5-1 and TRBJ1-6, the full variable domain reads KAGVTQTPRYLIKTRGQQVTLSCSPISGHRSVSWYQQTPGQGLQFLFEYFSETQRNKGNFPGRFSGRQFSNSRSEMNVSTLELGDSALYLCASRGQGNSPLHFGNGTRLTVT.

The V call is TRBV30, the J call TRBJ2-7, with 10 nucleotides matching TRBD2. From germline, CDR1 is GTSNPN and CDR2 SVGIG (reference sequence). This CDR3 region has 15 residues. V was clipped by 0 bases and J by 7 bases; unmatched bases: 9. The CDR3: CAWSVHLAGVQEQYF. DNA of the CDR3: TGTGCCTGGAGTGTACACCTAGCGGGAGTACAAGAGCAGTACTTC.